Below, 32 T cell receptor beta chains from the same sample are listed, as sequenced in a study of shared clonotypes between healthy human individuals (TCRdb year 2020). Libraries were prepared through the immunoSEQ multiplex PCR assay. Drawn from immuneACCESS, this table holds only the in-frame rearrangements with V and J called that TCRdb kept. Clones are partly lost; checked studies trace under half to an unresolved V gene and leave the rest unexplained. The sample data list around 2.1 million clones, and 85% to 95% of these were observed just once. The top ten constitute more than 1.5% of the sample. CD8 naive samples were obtained by positive selection for CCR7 among CD45RO-negative cells, yielding a CD45RA+CCR7+ population from which TemRA cells were excluded. Sequencing was performed on naive CD8+ T cells from PBMCs. Taken with the paper, the label for cell subset or site translates to: CD45RA+CCR7+. Receptors were obtained from a man between 18 and 35 years old in good health. Some clones in this sample may be carry-over from other donors' samples.

The chain carries TRBV2 and TRBJ2-7; D possibly corresponds to TRBD2 (7 bases). The V gene's germline CDR1 is SNHLY and CDR2 FYNNEI. The CDR3 covers 15 residues. Trimming took 6 bases from V and 1 from J, leaving 16 bases between them. CDR3 DNA sequence: TGTGCCAGCAGACAGGGTGGCGGGAGATCCTACGAGCAGTACTTC. Amino acids: CASRQGGGRSYEQYF.

The chain couples TRBV15 to TRBJ2-7; D ambiguous. The CDR3 extends over 15 amino acids. V gave up 5 bases and J gave up 2 bases, with 16 bases separating them. The V gene's germline CDR1 is LNHNV and CDR2 YYDKDF (reference sequence). The CDR3 nucleotides are TGTGCCACCAGCGGCGGTGGACGAGCCACCTACGAGCAGTACTTC. It specifies CATSGGGRATYEQYF.

The table lists this clone with a count of one. This chain connects TRBV5-1 to TRBJ2-7, with a weak D call TRBD1 (6 bases). CDR3 size: 12 residues. Germline V gene lookup returns CDR1 SGHRS and CDR2 YFSETQ. V dropped 7 bases and J dropped 5 bases, with 13 bases sitting between them. In DNA form, the CDR3 reads TGCGCCAGCGCCGGCAGGGGCGACGAGCAGTACTTC. This gives the protein CASAGRGDEQYF.

This clone occurred once. The J gene is TRBJ2-7, the V gene TRBV7-3; 7 nucleotides line up with TRBD1. CDR1 is SGHTA and CDR2 is FQGTGA in the germline V gene. The V gene end was trimmed by 6 bases and the J gene end by 0 bases; junction bases not matched to a gene: 5. This CDR3 is built from 14 residues. CDR3 loop: CASSFTGDSYEQYF. CDR3 nucleotide sequence: TGTGCCAGCAGTTTTACAGGGGACTCCTACGAGCAGTACTTC.

The chain couples TRBV7-8 to TRBJ1-1, with D unresolved. Trimming pared 1 base from V and 5 bases from J, leaving 11 bases between. In germline, CDR1 is SGHVS, CDR2 FQNEAQ. This CDR3 contains 14 residues. The chain's CDR3 is CASSLDPFGTEAFF. CDR3 DNA: TGTGCCAGCAGCTTAGACCCTTTCGGGACTGAAGCTTTCTTT.

J is TRBJ2-7 and V is TRBV13; possible D gene TRBD1, 6 bases. Trimming took off 5 bases at V and 3 bases at J, with 14 bases between the two ends. From germline, CDR1 is PRHDT and CDR2 FYEKMQ (reference sequence). This CDR3 region has 14 residues. This CDR3 is CASSTRTVDYEQYF. CDR3 DNA sequence: TGTGCCAGCAGCACCCGGACAGTAGACTACGAGCAGTACTTC.

The rearrangement links TRBV5-1 to TRBJ2-5; D not resolved. Per germline, CDR1 SGHRS and CDR2 YFSETQ. Trimming cost V 0 bases and J 2 bases, with 2 bases left between them. The CDR3 consists of 12 residues. The CDR3 reads CASSLVQETQYF. For the CDR3, the DNA is TGCGCCAGCAGCTTGGTACAAGAGACCCAGTACTTC. Based on the CDR3 plus reference TRBV5-1 and TRBJ2-5, the full variable domain is KAGVTQTPRYLIKTRGQQVTLSCSPISGHRSVSWYQQTPGQGLQFLFEYFSETQRNKGNFPGRFSGRQFSNSRSEMNVSTLELGDSALYLCASSLVQETQYFGPGTRLLVL.

This chain uses TRBV7-9 with TRBJ2-1; D is undetermined. This CDR3 has 14 residues. Trimming left V 0 bases short and J 10 bases short, with 13 bases between. Germline values: CDR1 SEHNR, CDR2 FQNEAQ (reference sequence). The CDR3 sequence: CASSLASPGREQFF. CDR3 sequence (DNA): TGTGCCAGCAGCTTAGCTAGCCCGGGTAGGGAGCAGTTCTTC.

The V gene is TRBV7-9, the J gene TRBJ2-5; D gene unclear. V was pared by 4 bases and J by 1 base, with 13 bases between. CDR3 length equals 15 residues. Looked up from germline, CDR1 is SEHNR and CDR2 is FQNEAQ (reference sequence). In nucleotides, the CDR3 is TGTGCCAGCAGCTCATTTTTAACTCTCCAAGAGACCCAGTACTTC. Amino acids: CASSSFLTLQETQYF.

The chain links TRBV27 to TRBJ1-5, with D uncertain. Trimming stripped 3 bases from V and 5 bases from J, with 17 bases between. Germline lookup yields CDR1 MNHEY and CDR2 SMNVEV (reference sequence). There are 16 residues in the CDR3. CDR3 nucleotides: TGTGCCAGCAGTTTTTGGCCCCCTCCGCGCGATCAGCCCCAGCATTTT. Translating gives CASSFWPPPRDQPQHF.

This chain connects TRBV28 to TRBJ2-7; no firm D call. Trimming stripped 6 bases from V and 2 bases from J, with 17 bases between. Per the germline V gene, CDR1 is MDHEN and CDR2 is SYDVKM. There are 15 residues in the CDR3. As DNA, the CDR3 is TGTGCCAGCAGCAATGGGGTAGGGAATGCCTACGAGCAGTACTTC. This sequence encodes CASSNGVGNAYEQYF.

The chain uses TRBV28 and TRBJ2-5; TRBD2 matches at 14 bases. Germline CDR1 MDHEN, CDR2 SYDVKM. With V trimmed by 4 bases and J by 7 bases, 14 bases remained unmatched. The CDR3 length is 18 residues. CDR3 nucleotides: TGTGCCAGCAGTTCCAAATATTTGGGACTAGCGGGAGTTTGGACCCAGTACTTC. Amino acid sequence: CASSSKYLGLAGVWTQYF.

The chain is built from TRBV19 and TRBJ1-3; 9 bases align to TRBD1. This CDR3 has 16 amino acids. Germline trimming cut 3 bases from V and 1 base from J; bases unmatched to any gene: 4. Looked up from germline, CDR1 is LNHDA and CDR2 is SQIVND (reference sequence). CDR3 nucleotide sequence: TGTGCCAGTAGTATGCCCGGGACAGGGTCTGGAAACACCATATATTTT. Protein product: CASSMPGTGSGNTIYF.

This chain joins TRBV7-8 and TRBJ2-3, with D possibly TRBD2 on 6 matching bases. The germline gives CDR1 SGHVS, CDR2 FQNEAQ. V was trimmed by 5 bases and J by 3 bases, leaving 12 bases between them. CDR3 size: 14 residues. CDR3 nucleotide sequence: TGTGCCAGCAGCAGGAGGGGTCGAACAGATACGCAGTATTTT. This encodes CASSRRGRTDTQYF.

The V gene is TRBV9, the J gene TRBJ2-7; D is uncertain. Germline CDR1 SGDLS, CDR2 YYNGEE. V dropped 0 bases and J dropped 0 bases, with 13 bases sitting between them. The CDR3 covers 16 residues. CDR3 in DNA: TGTGCCAGCAGCGTAGCGCCAGACCGTTTCTCCTACGAGCAGTACTTC. Protein sequence: CASSVAPDRFSYEQYF.

This chain joins TRBV19 and TRBJ2-7; the D is unclear. The length of the CDR3 is 15 residues. The V gene lost 5 bases and the J gene lost 1 base, with 15 bases spanning the gap. CDR1 is LNHDA, CDR2 SQIVND, per germline (reference sequence). The CDR3 sequence is CASSLGGPKSYEQYF. The CDR3 region has the DNA TGTGCCAGTAGTCTTGGTGGGCCAAAGTCCTACGAGCAGTACTTC.

This clone was seen just once. The chain has TRBV4-3 and TRBJ2-7; perhaps TRBD1 as D (5 bases). V was clipped by 1 base and J by 6 bases, with 10 bases between them. This CDR3 comprises 13 residues. Germline CDR1 reads LGHNA; CDR2 reads YSLEER. This chain's CDR3 is CASSQALGVEQYF. The CDR3 nucleotides are TGCGCCAGCAGCCAAGCTCTAGGGGTCGAGCAGTACTTC.

The chain links TRBV2 to TRBJ1-1, with TRBD1 matching 8 bases. J gave up 5 bases and V 6 bases, and 8 bases lay outside the gene matches. The CDR3 is made up of 14 amino acids. Per the germline V gene, CDR1 is SNHLY and CDR2 is FYNNEI. CDR3 residues: CASRSIDRGTEAFF. The CDR3 bases are TGTGCCAGCAGAAGCATAGACAGGGGTACTGAAGCTTTCTTT.

This clone was found a few times. The chain combines TRBV30 with TRBJ1-1; possible D gene TRBD1, 5 bases. CDR1 is GTSNPN, CDR2 SVGIG, per germline (reference sequence). The CDR3 contains 14 residues. Trimming took off 0 bases at V and 1 base at J, with 9 bases between the two ends. The CDR3 here is CAWSVDSWNTEAFF. Here the CDR3 DNA reads TGTGCCTGGAGTGTTGACAGCTGGAACACTGAAGCTTTCTTT.

The chain couples TRBV2 to TRBJ1-2; D might be TRBD1 (5 bases). CDR3 length equals 12 residues. The V end was cut by 9 bases, the J end by 0 bases, with 8 bases between. Germline V gene sequence: CDR1 SNHLY, CDR2 FYNNEI. The CDR3 DNA is TGTGCCAGGTCGACAGCTAACTATGGCTACACCTTC. This encodes CARSTANYGYTF. The whole variable domain, filled in from reference TRBV2 and TRBJ1-2, reads EPEVTQTPSHQVTQMGQEVILRCVPISNHLYFYWYRQILGQKVEFLVSFYNNEISEKSEIFDDQFSVERPDGSNFTLKIRSTKLEDSAMYFCARSTANYGYTFGSGTRLTVV.

The V gene is TRBV9, the J gene TRBJ1-5, with TRBD1 as a possible D gene (6 bases). Between the trimmed V and J ends, which lost 3 bases and 7 bases, there was a span of 14 bases. CDR3 length equals 14 residues. Looked up from germline, CDR1 is SGDLS and CDR2 is YYNGEE. Here the CDR3 reads CASSERGAGQPQHF. The CDR3, as DNA: TGTGCCAGCAGCGAGCGGGGGGCGGGGCAGCCCCAGCATTTT.

This chain links TRBV7-9 with TRBJ2-7, with D perhaps assigned TRBD1 or TRBD2 (5 bases each). V was cut by 0 bases and J by 4 bases, with 13 bases left in between. The CDR3 is made up of 15 amino acids. The V gene's germline CDR1 is SEHNR and CDR2 FQNEAQ (reference sequence). The CDR3 DNA sequence: TGTGCCAGCAGCTTAGCGGGGGACGTTCCTTACGAGCAGTACTTC. This codes for CASSLAGDVPYEQYF.

The chain recombines TRBV27 with TRBJ2-1; D remains ambiguous. There are 15 residues in the CDR3. Germline assignment: CDR1 MNHEY and CDR2 SMNVEV (reference sequence). The V end lost 0 bases, the J end lost 9 bases, and 15 bases lay between the germline ends. This CDR3 reads CASSLSPYFVGEQFF. DNA of the CDR3: TGTGCCAGCAGTTTATCCCCGTACTTTGTGGGTGAGCAGTTCTTC.

The J gene is TRBJ1-1, the V gene TRBV28; 9 nucleotides match TRBD1. Germline assignment: CDR1 MDHEN and CDR2 SYDVKM. The CDR3 has 17 residues. The ends lost 5 bases at V and 0 bases at J; junction bases unmatched: 10. The CDR3 here is CASSPNRGRNLNTEAFF. The CDR3 DNA follows: TGTGCCAGCAGTCCGAACAGGGGGCGGAATCTGAACACTGAAGCTTTCTTT.

This clone was recorded once. This chain connects TRBV29-1 to TRBJ2-6; TRBD1 is a possible D gene (5 bases). CDR3 length equals 14 residues. The germline V gene encodes CDR1 SQVTM and CDR2 ANQGSEA. V was pared by 5 bases and J by 1 base, with 9 bases between. CDR3 nucleotide sequence: TGCAGCGTTAAAGGGGTGTCTGGGGCCAACGTCCTGACTTTC. Protein sequence: CSVKGVSGANVLTF.

V and J are TRBV7-9 and TRBJ2-7; D may be TRBD1 (6 bases). Germline CDR1 is SEHNR and CDR2 is FQNEAQ (reference sequence). The germline V and J ends were trimmed by 5 bases and 4 bases, with 12 bases remaining between them. CDR3 length: 13 amino acids. The CDR3 DNA is TGTGCCAGCAGCCGCGAGACAGGTTACGAGCAGTACTTC. Translation gives CASSRETGYEQYF.

The V and J genes are TRBV9 and TRBJ2-1; D perhaps matches TRBD2 (6 bases). CDR1 SGDLS and CDR2 YYNGEE come from the germline V gene. V shed 0 bases and J shed 1 base, with 8 bases lying between them. This CDR3 is 15 amino acids long. The CDR3 DNA follows: TGTGCCAGCAGCGTAGGGGACTTATCCTACAATGAGCAGTTCTTC. Its protein product is CASSVGDLSYNEQFF.

Here the CDR3 DNA reads TGTGCCAGCAGCGACCTCACCGGGGAGCTGTTTTTT. Its translation: CASSDLTGELFF. V and J are TRBV7-6 and TRBJ2-2, with D unclear. CDR3 length: 12 amino acids. V shed 5 bases and J shed 4 bases, with 5 bases lying between them. In germline, CDR1 is SGHVS, CDR2 FNYEAQ.

This sequence joins TRBV2 and TRBJ2-7; D not certain. Looked up from germline, CDR1 is SNHLY and CDR2 is FYNNEI. The ends were cut back, 8 bases at V and 1 base at J, with 12 bases in the middle. The CDR3 is 13 residues long. CDR3 sequence: CASEGRNSYEQYF. The CDR3 nucleotides are TGTGCCAGCGAAGGCAGGAATTCCTACGAGCAGTACTTC.

The chain joins TRBV10-2 to TRBJ1-5; 7 bases map to TRBD1. The CDR3 covers 15 residues. The ends lost 2 bases at V and 2 bases at J; junction bases unmatched: 3. CDR1 is WSHSY, CDR2 SAAADI, per germline. The CDR3 reads CASSEEGQGNQPQHF. The CDR3 bases are TGCGCCAGCAGTGAGGAAGGACAGGGCAATCAGCCCCAGCATTTT.

This chain joins TRBV10-1 and TRBJ2-1; possibly TRBD2 for D (5 bases). CDR1 is WNHNN and CDR2 is SYGVQD in the germline V gene (reference sequence). V lost 7 bases and J 7 bases, leaving 14 bases between the germline ends. The CDR3 runs 13 residues. The CDR3 region is CASTAEEENEQFF. CDR3 in DNA: TGCGCCAGCACTGCGGAGGAGGAGAATGAGCAGTTCTTC.

This sequence joins TRBV28 and TRBJ1-5; D is unclear. Trimming shortened V by 7 bases and J by 2 bases, and 6 bases separated the two germline ends. This CDR3 spans 12 amino acids. Germline assignment: CDR1 MDHEN and CDR2 SYDVKM. CDR3 in amino acids: CASMEGNQPQHF. DNA for the CDR3: TGTGCCAGCATGGAGGGCAATCAGCCCCAGCATTTT.